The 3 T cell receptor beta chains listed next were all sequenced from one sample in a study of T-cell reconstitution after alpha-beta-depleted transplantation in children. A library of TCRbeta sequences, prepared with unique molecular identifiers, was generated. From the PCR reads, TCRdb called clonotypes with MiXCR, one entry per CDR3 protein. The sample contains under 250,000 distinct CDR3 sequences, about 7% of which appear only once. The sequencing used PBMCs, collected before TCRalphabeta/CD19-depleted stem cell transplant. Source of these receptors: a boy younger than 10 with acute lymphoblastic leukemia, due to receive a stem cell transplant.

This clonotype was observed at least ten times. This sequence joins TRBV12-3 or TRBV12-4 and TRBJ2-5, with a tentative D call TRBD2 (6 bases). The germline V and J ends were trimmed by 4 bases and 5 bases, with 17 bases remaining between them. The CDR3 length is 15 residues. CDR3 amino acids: CASSSIITSTETQYF. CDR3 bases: TGTGCCAGCAGTTCCATCATAACTAGCACGGAGACCCAGTACTTC.

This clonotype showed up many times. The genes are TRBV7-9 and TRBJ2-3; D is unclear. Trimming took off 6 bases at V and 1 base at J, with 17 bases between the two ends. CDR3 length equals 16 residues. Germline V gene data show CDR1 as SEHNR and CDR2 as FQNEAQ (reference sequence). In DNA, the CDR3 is TGTGCCAGCAGTTACCCCCAGGTCCGCGGCACAGATACGCAGTATTTT. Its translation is CASSYPQVRGTDTQYF.

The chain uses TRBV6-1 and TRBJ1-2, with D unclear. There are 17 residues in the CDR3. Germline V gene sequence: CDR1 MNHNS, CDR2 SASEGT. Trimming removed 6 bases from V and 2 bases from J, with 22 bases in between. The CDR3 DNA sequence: TGTGCCAGCAGCCCTAGCATGTTCACCCTTCCCAACTATGGCTACACCTTC. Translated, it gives CASSPSMFTLPNYGYTF.